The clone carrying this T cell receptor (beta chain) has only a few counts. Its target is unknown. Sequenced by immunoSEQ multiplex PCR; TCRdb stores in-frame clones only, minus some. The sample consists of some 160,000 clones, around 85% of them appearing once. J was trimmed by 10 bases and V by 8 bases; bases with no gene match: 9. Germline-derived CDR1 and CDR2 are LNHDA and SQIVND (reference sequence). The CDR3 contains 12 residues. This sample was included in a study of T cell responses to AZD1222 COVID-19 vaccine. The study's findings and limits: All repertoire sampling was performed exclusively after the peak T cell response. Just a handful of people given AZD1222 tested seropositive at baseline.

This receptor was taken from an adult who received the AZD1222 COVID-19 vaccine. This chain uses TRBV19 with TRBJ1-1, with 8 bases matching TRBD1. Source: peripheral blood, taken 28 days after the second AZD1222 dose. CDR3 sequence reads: CASGGQGFVAFF. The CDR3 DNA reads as TGTGCCAGTGGAGGACAGGGATTTGTAGCTTTCTTT.